The following is a TCR beta chain sequence with its context. The data are from a study of cytomegalovirus exposure and HLA in healthy donors. PCR amplification relied on 60 Vbeta primers (plus 13 Jbeta primers). In the original analysis: Later, 65 million to 90 million unique TCR beta chains were counted in an analysis, and about 10 million of them were shared. Data came from immunoSEQ multiplex PCR; TCRdb stores just in-frame clones and leaves some out. V and J calls and clone size are as listed in that table; D and trimming were resolved from the DNA. This table has 150,000 to 250,000 clones, about 80% appearing once. Input material: PBMCs. The source is a man aged 25-45 years in good health and CMV-seronegative.

Written as DNA, the CDR3 is TGTGCCAGCAGTGGTAACAGGGGTAGTTTCGAGACCCAGTACTTC. This encodes CASSGNRGSFETQYF. This chain uses TRBV28 with TRBJ2-5, with TRBD1 matching over 7 bases. The germline V gene encodes CDR1 MDHEN and CDR2 SYDVKM. The CDR3 spans 15 residues. Germline trimming cut 5 bases from V and 5 bases from J; bases unmatched to any gene: 11.